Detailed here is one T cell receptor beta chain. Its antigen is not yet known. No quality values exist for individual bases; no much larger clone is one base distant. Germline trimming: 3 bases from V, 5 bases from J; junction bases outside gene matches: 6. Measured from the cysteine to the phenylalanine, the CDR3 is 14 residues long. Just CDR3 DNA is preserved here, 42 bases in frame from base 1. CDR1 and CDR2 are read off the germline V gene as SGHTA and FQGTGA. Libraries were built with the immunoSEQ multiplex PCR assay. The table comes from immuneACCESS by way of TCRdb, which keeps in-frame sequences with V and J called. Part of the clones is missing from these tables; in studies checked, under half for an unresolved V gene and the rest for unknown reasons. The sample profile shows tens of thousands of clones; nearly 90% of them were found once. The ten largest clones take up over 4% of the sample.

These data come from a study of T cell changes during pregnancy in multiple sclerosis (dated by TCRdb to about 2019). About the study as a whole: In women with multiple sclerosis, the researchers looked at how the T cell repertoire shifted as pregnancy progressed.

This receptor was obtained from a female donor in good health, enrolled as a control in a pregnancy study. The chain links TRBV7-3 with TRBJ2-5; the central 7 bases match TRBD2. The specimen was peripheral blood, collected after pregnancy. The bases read TGTGCCAGCAGCTTGGGAGGGAGTTTGGAGACCCAGTACTTC. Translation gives CASSLGGSLETQYF.